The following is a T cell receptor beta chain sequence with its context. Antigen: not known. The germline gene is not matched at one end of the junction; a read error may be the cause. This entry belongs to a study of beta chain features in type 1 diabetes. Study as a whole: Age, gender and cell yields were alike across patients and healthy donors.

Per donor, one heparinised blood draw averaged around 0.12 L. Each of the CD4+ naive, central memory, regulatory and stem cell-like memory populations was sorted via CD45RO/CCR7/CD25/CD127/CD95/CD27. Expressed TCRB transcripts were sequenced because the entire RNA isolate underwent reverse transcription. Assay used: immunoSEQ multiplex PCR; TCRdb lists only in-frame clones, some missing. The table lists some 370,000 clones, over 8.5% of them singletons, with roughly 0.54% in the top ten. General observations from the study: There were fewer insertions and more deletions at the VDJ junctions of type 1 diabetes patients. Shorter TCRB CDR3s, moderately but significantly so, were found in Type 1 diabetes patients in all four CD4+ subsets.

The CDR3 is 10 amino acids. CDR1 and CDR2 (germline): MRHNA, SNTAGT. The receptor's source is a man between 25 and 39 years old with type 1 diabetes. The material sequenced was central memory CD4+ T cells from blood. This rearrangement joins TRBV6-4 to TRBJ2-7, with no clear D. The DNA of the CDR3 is TGTGCCAGCGGACGGGCCCCCCGAGACTTC. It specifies CASGRAPRDF.